This T cell receptor beta chain is drawn from a study of response to subunit inactivated influenza vaccine. The CDR3 spans 13 residues. V gave up 1 base and J gave up 15 bases; unmatched junction bases: 7. From germline, CDR1 is MNHNS and CDR2 SASEGT. TCRdb re-called the RT-PCR reads with MiXCR, one entry per CDR3 protein. Of around 530,000 distinct CDR3 sequences in the sample, approximately 17% were seen once. The material sequenced was CD4+ T cells sorted from PBMCs, taken less than 25 months after vaccination. The chain joins TRBV6-1 to TRBJ2-1, with 9 bases that match TRBD2. This TCR came from a man between 45 and 75 years old who received an inactivated influenza vaccine. In DNA, the CDR3 is TGTGCCAGCAGTGAAGTTGTAGGGACTAGCCGGTTCTTC. Its protein product is CASSEVVGTSRFF.